This T cell receptor beta chain was sequenced during a study of T cell responses to AZD1222 COVID-19 vaccine. The study, taken as a whole, reports: Among spike-specific TCRs, nearly half reportedly target unmutated variant regions. None of the repertoires were sampled until the peak T cell response had passed. In a largely white British group with more females than males, clonal diversity was possibly underestimated. Only six or seven AZD1222 recipients were seropositive at baseline.

The CDR3 is 15 residues long. The germline CDR1 and CDR2 sequences are MGHRA and YSYEKL. The V end was cut by 0 bases, the J end by 3 bases, with 9 bases between. Some clones are missing from TCRdb's copy, which holds only in-frame ones; the method was immunoSEQ multiplex PCR. The sample includes about 130,000 clones, 80% to 90% of them seen just once. In the case of this clone: Its target is unknown.

The rearrangement uses TRBV4-1 and TRBJ1-5; tentatively, D is TRBD1 (5 bases). The sample in question was peripheral blood, obtained on day 0 of AZD1222 vaccination. The TCR comes from an adult in good health. CDR3: CASSQDGTSNQPQHF. The CDR3 coding sequence is TGCGCCAGCAGCCAAGATGGGACTTCCAATCAGCCCCAGCATTTT.